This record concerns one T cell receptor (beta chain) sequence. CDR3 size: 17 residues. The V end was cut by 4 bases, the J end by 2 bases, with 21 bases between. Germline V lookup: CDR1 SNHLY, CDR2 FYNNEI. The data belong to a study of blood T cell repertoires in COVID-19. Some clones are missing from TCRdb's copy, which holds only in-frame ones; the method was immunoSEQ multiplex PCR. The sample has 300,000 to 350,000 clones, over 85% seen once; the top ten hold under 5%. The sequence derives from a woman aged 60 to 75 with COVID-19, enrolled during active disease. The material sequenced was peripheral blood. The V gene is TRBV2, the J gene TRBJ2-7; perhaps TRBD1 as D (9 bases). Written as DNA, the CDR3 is TGTGCCAGCAGTGCCGGGAGGGTGGGACAGGGAGCCTACGAGCAGTACTTC. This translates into CASSAGRVGQGAYEQYF.